This T cell receptor (beta chain) was identified in a study of response to subunit inactivated influenza vaccine. Each CDR3 protein gets one entry after TCRdb re-called the RT-PCR reads with MiXCR. There are about 160,000 distinct CDR3 sequences in the sample; 11% occur only once, and 9.5% to 15% lies in the top ten. The CDR3 sequence is 13 residues long. From germline, CDR1 is MNHEY and CDR2 SVGEGT. V lost 5 bases to trimming and J lost 5 bases, with 10 bases between them. In this sample, this clonotype turned up many times. The antigen is undetermined. Findings of the study overall: Authors suggested each seasonal flu vaccination may recruit only limited numbers of new T cells.

The J gene is TRBJ1-5, the V gene TRBV6-2 or TRBV6-3, with D perhaps matching TRBD1 (5 bases). The specimen was non-naive T cells sorted from PBMCs, collected 40 to 50 days after vaccination. The clonotype was recovered from a man between 45 and 60 years old who received an inactivated influenza vaccine. The CDR3 spells CASSDRQYQPQHF. CDR3 sequence (DNA): TGTGCCAGCAGTGACAGACAGTATCAGCCCCAGCATTTT.